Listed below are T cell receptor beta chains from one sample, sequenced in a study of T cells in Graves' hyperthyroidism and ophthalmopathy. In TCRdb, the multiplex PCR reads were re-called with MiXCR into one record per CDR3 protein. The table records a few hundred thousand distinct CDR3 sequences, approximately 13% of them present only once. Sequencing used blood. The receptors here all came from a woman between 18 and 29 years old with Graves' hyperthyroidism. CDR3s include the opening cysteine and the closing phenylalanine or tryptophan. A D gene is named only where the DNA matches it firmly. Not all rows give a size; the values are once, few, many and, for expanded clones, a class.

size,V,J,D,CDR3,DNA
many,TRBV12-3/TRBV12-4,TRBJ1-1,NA,CASSPGQSLNTEAFF,TGTGCCAGCAGTCCTGGACAGTCGCTCAACACTGAAGCTTTCTTT
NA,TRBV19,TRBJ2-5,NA,CASSRTAKQETQYF,TGTGCCAGTAGTCGGACAGCGAAACAAGAGACCCAGTACTTC
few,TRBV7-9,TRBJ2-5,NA,CASSFELGTQYF,TGTGCCAGCAGCTTCGAACTAGGGACCCAGTACTTC
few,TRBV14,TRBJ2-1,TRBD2,CASSQDKSSGPNNEQFF,TGTGCCAGCAGCCAAGATAAGTCTAGCGGGCCAAACAATGAGCAGTTCTTC
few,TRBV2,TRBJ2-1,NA,CASSPNNEQFF,TGTGCCAGCAGTCCTAACAATGAGCAGTTCTTC
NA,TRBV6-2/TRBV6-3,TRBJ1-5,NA,CASCTRDSNQPQHF,TGTGCCAGCTGCACTAGGGATAGCAATCAGCCCCAGCATTTT
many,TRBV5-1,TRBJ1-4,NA,CASSPTSSREEKLFF,TGCGCCAGCAGCCCCACTTCGTCGAGGGAGGAAAAACTGTTTTTT
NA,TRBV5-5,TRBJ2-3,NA,CASSLGAPGDTDTQYF,TGTGCCAGCAGCTTGGGGGCTCCCGGGGACACAGATACGCAGTATTTT
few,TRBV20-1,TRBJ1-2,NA,CSASIMGRGYTF,TGCAGTGCTAGCATAATGGGACGAGGCTACACCTTC
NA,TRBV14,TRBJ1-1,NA,CASSQFELNTEAFF,TGTGCCAGCAGCCAATTCGAGCTGAACACTGAAGCTTTCTTT
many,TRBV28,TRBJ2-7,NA,CASSPRTKIYEQYF,TGTGCCAGCAGCCCACGGACAAAAATCTACGAGCAGTACTTC
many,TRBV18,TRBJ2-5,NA,CASSPNVIQETQYF,TGTGCCAGCTCACCAAATGTAATCCAAGAGACCCAGTACTTC
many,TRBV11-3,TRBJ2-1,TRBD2,CASSLQGLAGVNEQFF,TGTGCCAGCAGCCTACAGGGACTAGCGGGAGTGAATGAGCAGTTCTTC
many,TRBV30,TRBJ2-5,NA,CAWSVSLETQYF,TGTGCCTGGAGTGTTTCCCTAGAGACCCAGTACTTC
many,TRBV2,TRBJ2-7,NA,CASSGRGQTYEQYF,TGTGCCAGCAGTGGGCGGGGACAAACCTACGAGCAGTACTTC
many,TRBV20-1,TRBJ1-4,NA,CSAREASGSGKLFF,TGCAGTGCTAGAGAAGCCTCGGGTTCAGGAAAACTGTTTTTT
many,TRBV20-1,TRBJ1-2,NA,CSARDFAGKLYGYTF,TGCAGTGCTAGAGATTTCGCAGGGAAGTTATATGGCTACACCTTC
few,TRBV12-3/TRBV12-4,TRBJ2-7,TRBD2,CASRPGSGSYPYEQYF,TGTGCCAGCCGCCCCGGGAGCGGGAGCTATCCCTACGAGCAGTACTTC